This T cell receptor (beta chain) was sequenced in a study of T cell repertoires in cytomegalovirus infection. Study-wide results and limits: HLA-C-restricted CMV clonotypes gave the most frequent clonotype in two of eight donors.

This clonotype occurred many times. Antigen unknown. TCRdb analysed the reads with MiXCR anew, one entry per CDR3 protein. Of about 770,000 distinct CDR3 sequences detected, 29% appear once; the ten largest clones hold around 13%. This CDR3 has 14 amino acids. Germline V gene lookup returns CDR1 SGHTA and CDR2 FQGNSA. Trimming took off 0 bases at V and 7 bases at J, with 12 bases between the two ends. The TCR was taken from a human donor in good health (CMV status not recorded). Some clones in this sample may be carry-over from other donors' samples. The sample consisted of cultured CD8+ T cells from PBMCs, taken from culture after CMV antigen stimulation. The chain couples TRBV7-2 to TRBJ1-1, with D tentatively TRBD1 (5 bases). The CDR3 here is CASSLALAGLEAFF. In DNA form, the CDR3 reads TGTGCCAGCAGCTTAGCGCTCGCGGGGCTTGAAGCTTTCTTT.